One sample yielded the 6 T cell receptor beta chains listed below, sequenced in a study of T-cell reconstitution after alpha-beta-depleted transplantation in children. A TCRbeta library incorporating unique molecular identifiers was prepared. TCRdb recomputed calls from the PCR reads with MiXCR, one row per CDR3 protein. The table shows roughly 500,000 distinct CDR3 sequences, with about 33% occurring only once. The sequencing used PBMCs from the stem cell graft donor, collected from the stem cell graft. Receptors originate from a human donor who donated a stem cell graft to a child with aplastic anemia.

This clonotype came up a few times. The chain links TRBV30 to TRBJ1-1, with 7 bases fitting TRBD1. The CDR3 has 16 residues. V lost 3 bases, J lost 0 bases, and 10 bases stayed unmatched. Germline CDR1 and CDR2: GTSNPN and SVGIG (reference sequence). In DNA, the CDR3 is TGTGCCTGGAGGGGACAGTGGGGAGTGGTGAACACTGAAGCTTTCTTT. As protein: CAWRGQWGVVNTEAFF.

There are a few counts of this clonotype. A much larger clonotype is one base distant, so this may be a read error. The chain has TRBV6-2 or TRBV6-3 and TRBJ2-1; perhaps TRBD1 as D (7 bases). V was trimmed by 4 bases and J by 0 bases, leaving 10 bases between them. The CDR3 spans 15 residues. Germline V gene sequence: CDR1 MNHEY, CDR2 SVGEGT. The DNA of the CDR3 is TGTGCCAGCAGTTGGGGGGACAGCTCCTACAATGAGCAGTTCTTC. Its translation: CASSWGDSSYNEQFF.

This chain uses TRBV5-6 with TRBJ2-1; TRBD2 matches at 9 bases. V lost 1 base and J lost 7; bases outside the gene matches: 12. The germline CDR1 and CDR2 sequences are SGHDT and YYEEEE. CDR3 length: 17 amino acids. CDR3 protein: CASSLLTSGRRRNEQFF. The CDR3 nucleotides are TGTGCCAGCAGCTTGCTGACTAGCGGCCGACGGAGGAATGAGCAGTTCTTC.

The table lists this clonotype with a few counts. The chain uses TRBV10-3 and TRBJ2-5; no reliable D call. This CDR3 is 11 amino acids long. V lost 4 bases and J 6 bases, leaving 6 bases between the germline ends. Germline CDR1 and CDR2: ENHRY and SYGVKD. In nucleotides, the CDR3 is TGTGCCATCAGTGGGAATCAGACCCAGTACTTC. Translating gives CAISGNQTQYF.

This clonotype was recorded a few times. This chain's CDR3 is CASSLYSAKGLAYNEQFF. The CDR3 nucleotides read TGTGCCAGCAGTTTATATTCGGCGAAGGGGCTGGCGTACAATGAGCAGTTCTTC. The chain has TRBV27 and TRBJ2-1; possibly TRBD1 for D (5 bases). CDR1 is MNHEY, CDR2 SMNVEV, per germline (reference sequence). With 1 base removed from V and 4 bases from J, the gap between germline ends came to 20 bases. The CDR3 extends over 18 amino acids.

J is TRBJ2-2 and V is TRBV6-4; tentatively, D is TRBD1 (6 bases). In germline, CDR1 is MRHNA, CDR2 SNTAGT. There are 14 residues in the CDR3. Deletions cut 6 bases from V and 0 bases from J, with 8 bases between. Here the CDR3 reads CASRGTPNTGELFF. As DNA, the CDR3 is TGTGCCAGCAGAGGGACACCGAACACCGGGGAGCTGTTTTTT.